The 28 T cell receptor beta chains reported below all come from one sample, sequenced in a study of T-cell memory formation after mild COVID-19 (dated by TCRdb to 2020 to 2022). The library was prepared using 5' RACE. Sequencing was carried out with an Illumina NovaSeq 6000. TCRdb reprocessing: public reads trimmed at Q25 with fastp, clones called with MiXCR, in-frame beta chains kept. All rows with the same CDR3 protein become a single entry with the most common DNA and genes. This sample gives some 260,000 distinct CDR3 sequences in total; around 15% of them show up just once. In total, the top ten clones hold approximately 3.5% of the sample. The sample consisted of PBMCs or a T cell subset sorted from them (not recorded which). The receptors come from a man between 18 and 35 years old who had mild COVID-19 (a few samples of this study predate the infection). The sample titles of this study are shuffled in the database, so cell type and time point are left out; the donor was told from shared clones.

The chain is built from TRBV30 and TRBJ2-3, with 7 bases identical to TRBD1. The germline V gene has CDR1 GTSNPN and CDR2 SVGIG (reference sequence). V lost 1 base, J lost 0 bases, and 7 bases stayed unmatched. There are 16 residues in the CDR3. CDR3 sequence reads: CAWSAKGTASTDTQYF. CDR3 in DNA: TGTGCCTGGAGTGCAAAGGGGACAGCCAGCACAGATACGCAGTATTTT.

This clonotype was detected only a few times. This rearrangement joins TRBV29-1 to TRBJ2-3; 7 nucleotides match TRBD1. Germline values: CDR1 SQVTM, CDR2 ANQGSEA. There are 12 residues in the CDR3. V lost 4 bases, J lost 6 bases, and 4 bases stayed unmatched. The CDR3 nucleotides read TGCAGCGTTGTCGAGGGGGCCGATACGCAGTATTTT. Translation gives CSVVEGADTQYF.

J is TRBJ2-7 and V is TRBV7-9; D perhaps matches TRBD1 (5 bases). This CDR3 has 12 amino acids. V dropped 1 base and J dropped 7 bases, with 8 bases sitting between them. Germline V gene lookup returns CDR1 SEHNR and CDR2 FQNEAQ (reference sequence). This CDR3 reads CASSLEGLEQYV. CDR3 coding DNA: TGTGCCAGCAGCTTAGAGGGGCTGGAGCAGTACGTC.

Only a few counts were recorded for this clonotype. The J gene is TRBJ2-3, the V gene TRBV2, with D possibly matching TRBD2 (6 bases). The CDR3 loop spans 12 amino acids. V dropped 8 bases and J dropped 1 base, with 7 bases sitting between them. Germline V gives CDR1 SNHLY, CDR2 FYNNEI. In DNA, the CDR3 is TGTGCCAGCGCGGGGCGCACAGATACGCAGTATTTT. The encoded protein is CASAGRTDTQYF.

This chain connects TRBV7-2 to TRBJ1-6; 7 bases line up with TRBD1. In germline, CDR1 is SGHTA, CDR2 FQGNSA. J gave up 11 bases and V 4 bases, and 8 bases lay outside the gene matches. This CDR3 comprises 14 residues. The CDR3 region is CASSSAGGITPLHF. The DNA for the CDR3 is TGTGCCAGCAGCTCAGCAGGGGGGATTACACCCCTCCACTTT.

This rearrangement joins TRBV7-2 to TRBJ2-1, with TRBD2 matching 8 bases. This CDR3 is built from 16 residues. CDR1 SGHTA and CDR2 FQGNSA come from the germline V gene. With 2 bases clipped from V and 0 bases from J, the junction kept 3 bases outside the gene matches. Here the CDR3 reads CASSLFSGSSYNEQFF. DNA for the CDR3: TGTGCCAGCAGCTTATTCAGCGGGAGCTCCTACAATGAGCAGTTCTTC. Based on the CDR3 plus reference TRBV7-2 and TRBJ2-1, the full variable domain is GAGVSQSPSNKVTEKGKDVELRCDPISGHTALYWYRQSLGQGLEFLIYFQGNSAPDKSGLPSDRFSAERTGGSVSTLTIQRTQQEDSAVYLCASSLFSGSSYNEQFFGPGTRLTVL.

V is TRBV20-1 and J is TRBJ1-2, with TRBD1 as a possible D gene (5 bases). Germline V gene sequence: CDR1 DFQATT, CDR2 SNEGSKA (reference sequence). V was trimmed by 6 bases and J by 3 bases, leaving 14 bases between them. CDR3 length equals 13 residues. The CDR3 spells CSAPLGRDYGYTF. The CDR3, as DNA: TGCAGTGCCCCCCTGGGCAGGGACTATGGCTACACCTTC.

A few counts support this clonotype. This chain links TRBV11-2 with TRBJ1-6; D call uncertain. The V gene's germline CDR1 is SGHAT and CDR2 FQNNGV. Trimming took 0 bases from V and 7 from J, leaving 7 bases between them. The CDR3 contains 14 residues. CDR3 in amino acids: CASSLEVENSPLHF. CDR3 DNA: TGTGCCAGCAGCTTAGAAGTGGAGAATTCACCCCTCCACTTT.

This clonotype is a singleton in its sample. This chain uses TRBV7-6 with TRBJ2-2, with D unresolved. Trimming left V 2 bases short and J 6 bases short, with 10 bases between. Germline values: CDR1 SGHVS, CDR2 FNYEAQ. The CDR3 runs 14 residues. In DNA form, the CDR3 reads TGTGCCAGCAGCTTATCCTGGGTAGCCGGGGAGCTGTTTTTT. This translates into CASSLSWVAGELFF.

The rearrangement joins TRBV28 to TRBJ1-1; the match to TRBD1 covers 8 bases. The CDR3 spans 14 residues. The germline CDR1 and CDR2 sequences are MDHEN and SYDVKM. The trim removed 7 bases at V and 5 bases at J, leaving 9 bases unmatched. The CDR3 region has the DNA TGTGCCAGCAAAAGGGGACAGGCGGGAACTGAAGCTTTCTTT. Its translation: CASKRGQAGTEAFF.

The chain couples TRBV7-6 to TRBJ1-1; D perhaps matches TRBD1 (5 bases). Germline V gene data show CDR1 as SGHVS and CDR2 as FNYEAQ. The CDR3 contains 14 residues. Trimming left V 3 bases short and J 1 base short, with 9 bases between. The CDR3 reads CASSFQGPNTEAFF. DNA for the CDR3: TGTGCCAGCAGCTTCCAGGGCCCGAACACTGAAGCTTTCTTT. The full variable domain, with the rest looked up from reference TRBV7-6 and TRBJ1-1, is GAGVSQSPRYKVTKRGQDVALRCDPISGHVSLYWYRQALGQGPEFLTYFNYEAQQDKSGLPNDRFSAERPEGSISTLTIQRTEQRDSAMYRCASSFQGPNTEAFFGQGTRLTVV.

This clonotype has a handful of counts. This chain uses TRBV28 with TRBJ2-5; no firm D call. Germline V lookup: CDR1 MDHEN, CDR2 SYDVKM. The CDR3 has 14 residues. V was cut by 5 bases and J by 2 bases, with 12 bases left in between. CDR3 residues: CASSQAASQETQYF. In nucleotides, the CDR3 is TGTGCCAGCAGTCAGGCGGCCTCTCAAGAGACCCAGTACTTC.

This chain's CDR3 is CASSQPGLASNEQFF. DNA of the CDR3: TGTGCCAGCAGCCAACCGGGACTAGCTTCCAATGAGCAGTTCTTC. V gene TRBV25-1 combines with J gene TRBJ2-1; TRBD2 matches at 9 bases. Germline CDR1 is MGHDK and CDR2 is SYGVNS. This CDR3 spans 15 amino acids. The V and J ends lost 6 bases and 6 bases, in that order; junction bases with no gene match: 9.

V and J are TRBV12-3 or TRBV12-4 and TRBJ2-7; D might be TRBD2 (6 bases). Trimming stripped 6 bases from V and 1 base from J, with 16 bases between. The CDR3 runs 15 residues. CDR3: CASSPRDLASYEQYF. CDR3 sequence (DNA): TGTGCCAGCAGCCCCCGGGACTTGGCTTCCTACGAGCAGTACTTC.

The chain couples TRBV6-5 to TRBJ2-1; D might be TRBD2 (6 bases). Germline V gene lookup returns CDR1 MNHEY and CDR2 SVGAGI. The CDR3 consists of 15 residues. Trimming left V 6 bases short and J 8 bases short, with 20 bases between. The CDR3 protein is CASRREPRAPYEQFF. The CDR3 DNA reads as TGTGCCAGCAGACGGGAGCCCCGAGCCCCATATGAGCAGTTCTTC.

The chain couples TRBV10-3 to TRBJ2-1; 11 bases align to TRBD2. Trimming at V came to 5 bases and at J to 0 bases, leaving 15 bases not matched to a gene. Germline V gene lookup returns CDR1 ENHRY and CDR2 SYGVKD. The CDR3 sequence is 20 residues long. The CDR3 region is CAISPLDRFTSGGSYNEQFF. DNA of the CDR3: TGTGCCATCAGTCCCCTGGACAGATTTACTAGCGGGGGCTCCTACAATGAGCAGTTCTTC.

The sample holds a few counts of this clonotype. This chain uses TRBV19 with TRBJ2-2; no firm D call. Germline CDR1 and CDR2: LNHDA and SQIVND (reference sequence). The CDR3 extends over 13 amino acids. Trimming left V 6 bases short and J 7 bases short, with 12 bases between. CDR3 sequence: CASRSALGGELFF. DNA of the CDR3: TGTGCCAGTAGATCGGCTTTGGGCGGGGAGCTGTTTTTT.

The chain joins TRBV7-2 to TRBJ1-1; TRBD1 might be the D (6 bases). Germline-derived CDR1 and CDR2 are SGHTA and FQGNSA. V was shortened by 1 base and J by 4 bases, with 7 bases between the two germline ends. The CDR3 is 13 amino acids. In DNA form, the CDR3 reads TGTGCCAGCAGCTTAGAGACAGGCACTGAAGCTTTCTTT. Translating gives CASSLETGTEAFF.

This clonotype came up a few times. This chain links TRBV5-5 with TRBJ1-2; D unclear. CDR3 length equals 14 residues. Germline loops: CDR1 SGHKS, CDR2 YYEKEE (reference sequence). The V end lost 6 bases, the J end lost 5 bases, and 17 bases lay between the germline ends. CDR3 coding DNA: TGTGCCAGCACCCTGGGAGGGCGTGAATATGGCTACACCTTC. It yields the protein CASTLGGREYGYTF.

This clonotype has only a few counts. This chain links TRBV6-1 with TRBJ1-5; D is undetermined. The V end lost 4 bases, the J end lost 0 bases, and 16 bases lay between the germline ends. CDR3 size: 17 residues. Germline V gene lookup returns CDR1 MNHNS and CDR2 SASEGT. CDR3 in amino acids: CASSVLRILNSNQPQHF. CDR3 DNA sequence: TGTGCCAGCAGTGTGCTGAGGATTTTGAATAGCAATCAGCCCCAGCATTTT.

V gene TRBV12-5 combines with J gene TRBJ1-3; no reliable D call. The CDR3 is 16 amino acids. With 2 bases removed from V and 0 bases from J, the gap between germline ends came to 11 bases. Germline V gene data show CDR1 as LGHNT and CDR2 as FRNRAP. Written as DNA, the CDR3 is TGTGCTAGTGGTTTGTATCACAGACTCTCTGGAAACACCATATATTTT. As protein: CASGLYHRLSGNTIYF.

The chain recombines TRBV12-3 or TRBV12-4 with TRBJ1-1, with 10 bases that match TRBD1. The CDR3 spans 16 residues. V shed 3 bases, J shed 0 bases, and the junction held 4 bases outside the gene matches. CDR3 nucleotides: TGTGCCAGCAGTTTCCGGGACAGGGGCTTGAACACTGAAGCTTTCTTT. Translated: CASSFRDRGLNTEAFF.

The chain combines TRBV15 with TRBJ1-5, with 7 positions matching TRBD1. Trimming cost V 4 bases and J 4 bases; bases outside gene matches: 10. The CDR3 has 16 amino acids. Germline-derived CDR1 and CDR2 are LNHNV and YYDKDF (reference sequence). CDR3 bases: TGTGCCACCAGCACCCTAGACAGGGTGGGTAATCAGCCCCAGCATTTT. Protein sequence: CATSTLDRVGNQPQHF.

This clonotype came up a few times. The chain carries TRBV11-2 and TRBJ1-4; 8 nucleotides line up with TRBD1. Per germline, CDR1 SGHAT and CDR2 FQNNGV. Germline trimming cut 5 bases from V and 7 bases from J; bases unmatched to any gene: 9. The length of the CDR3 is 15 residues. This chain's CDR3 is CASSPGQGGGEKLFF. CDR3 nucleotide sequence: TGTGCCAGCAGCCCTGGACAGGGTGGTGGTGAAAAACTGTTTTTT.

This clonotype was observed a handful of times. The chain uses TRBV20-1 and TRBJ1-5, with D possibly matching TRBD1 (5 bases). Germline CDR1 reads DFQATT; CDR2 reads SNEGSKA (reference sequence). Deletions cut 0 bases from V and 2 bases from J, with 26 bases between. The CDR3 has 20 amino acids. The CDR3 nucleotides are TGCAGTGCTAGAGACTACCTACAGGAAATTTCTCGCAGGGGCAATCAGCCCCAGCATTTT. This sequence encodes CSARDYLQEISRRGNQPQHF.

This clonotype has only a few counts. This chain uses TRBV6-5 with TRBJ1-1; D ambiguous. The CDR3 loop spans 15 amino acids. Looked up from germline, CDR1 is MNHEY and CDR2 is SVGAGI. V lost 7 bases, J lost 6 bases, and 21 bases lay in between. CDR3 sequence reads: CASNPSGPGVPEAFF. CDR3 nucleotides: TGTGCCAGCAATCCCTCCGGGCCCGGGGTGCCTGAAGCTTTCTTT.

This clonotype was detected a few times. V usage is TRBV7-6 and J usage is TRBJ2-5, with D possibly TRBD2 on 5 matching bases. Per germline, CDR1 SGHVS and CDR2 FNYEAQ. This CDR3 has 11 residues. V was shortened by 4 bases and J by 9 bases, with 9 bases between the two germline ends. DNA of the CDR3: TGTGCCAGCAGCTCGGGGAGACCCCAGTACTTC. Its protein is CASSSGRPQYF.

The CDR3 protein is CASSATGVRWNQPQHF. The CDR3 DNA sequence: TGTGCCAGCAGCGCGACAGGGGTGAGGTGGAATCAGCCCCAGCATTTT. This chain uses TRBV5-5 with TRBJ1-5; the match to TRBD1 covers 8 bases. Germline CDR1 SGHKS, CDR2 YYEKEE (reference sequence). This CDR3 is 16 amino acids long. Unmatched junction bases numbered 10, after V lost 4 bases and J lost 4 bases.